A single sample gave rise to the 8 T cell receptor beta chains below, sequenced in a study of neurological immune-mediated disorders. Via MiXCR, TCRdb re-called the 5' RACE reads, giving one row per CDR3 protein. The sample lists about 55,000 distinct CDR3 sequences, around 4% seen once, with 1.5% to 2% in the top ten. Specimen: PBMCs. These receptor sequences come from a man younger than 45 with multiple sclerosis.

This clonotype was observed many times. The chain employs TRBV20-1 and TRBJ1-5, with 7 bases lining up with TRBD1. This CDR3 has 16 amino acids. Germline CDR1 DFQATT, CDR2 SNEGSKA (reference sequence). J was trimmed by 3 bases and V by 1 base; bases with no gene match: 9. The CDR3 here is CSARVGGTAINQPQHF. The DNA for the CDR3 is TGCAGTGCTAGAGTGGGCGGGACAGCAATCAATCAGCCCCAGCATTTT.

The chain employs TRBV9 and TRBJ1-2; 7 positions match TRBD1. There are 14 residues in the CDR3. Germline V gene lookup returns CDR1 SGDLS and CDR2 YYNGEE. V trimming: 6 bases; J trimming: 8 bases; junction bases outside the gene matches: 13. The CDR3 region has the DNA TGTGCCAGCAAAAGCGACAGGGCTGGATGGGGCTACACCTTC. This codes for CASKSDRAGWGYTF.

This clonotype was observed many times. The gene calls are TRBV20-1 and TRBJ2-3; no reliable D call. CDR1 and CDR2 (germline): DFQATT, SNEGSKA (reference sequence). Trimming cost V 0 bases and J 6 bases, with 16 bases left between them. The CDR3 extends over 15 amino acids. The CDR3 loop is CSARDPGSPRDTQYF. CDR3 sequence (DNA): TGCAGTGCTAGAGATCCGGGCAGCCCCCGGGATACGCAGTATTTT.

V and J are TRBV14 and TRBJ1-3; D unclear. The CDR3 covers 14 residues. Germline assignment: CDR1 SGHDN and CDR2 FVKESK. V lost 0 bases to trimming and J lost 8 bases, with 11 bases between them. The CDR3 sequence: CASSQETGWDTIYF. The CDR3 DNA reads TGTGCCAGCAGCCAAGAAACGGGATGGGACACCATATATTTT.

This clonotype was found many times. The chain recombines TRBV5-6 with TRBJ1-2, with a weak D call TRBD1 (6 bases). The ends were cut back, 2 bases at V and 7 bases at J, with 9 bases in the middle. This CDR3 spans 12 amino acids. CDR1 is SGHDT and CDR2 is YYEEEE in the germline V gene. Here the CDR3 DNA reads TGTGCCAGCAGCTTTGGAGGGGGTGGCTACACCTTC. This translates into CASSFGGGGYTF.

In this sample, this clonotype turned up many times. The CDR3 is CSVYREARYTF. The CDR3 coding sequence is TGCAGCGTGTACAGGGAGGCGCGCTACACCTTC. The gene calls are TRBV29-1 and TRBJ1-2; tentatively, D is TRBD1 (6 bases). Germline V gives CDR1 SQVTM, CDR2 ANQGSEA. The length of the CDR3 is 11 residues. Trimming cost V 6 bases and J 9 bases, with 14 bases left between them.

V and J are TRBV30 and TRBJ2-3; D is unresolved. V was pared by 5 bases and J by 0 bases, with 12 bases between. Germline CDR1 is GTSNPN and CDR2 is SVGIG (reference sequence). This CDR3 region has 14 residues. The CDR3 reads CAWQRLLSTDTQYF. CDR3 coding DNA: TGTGCCTGGCAGCGACTCCTGAGCACAGATACGCAGTATTTT.

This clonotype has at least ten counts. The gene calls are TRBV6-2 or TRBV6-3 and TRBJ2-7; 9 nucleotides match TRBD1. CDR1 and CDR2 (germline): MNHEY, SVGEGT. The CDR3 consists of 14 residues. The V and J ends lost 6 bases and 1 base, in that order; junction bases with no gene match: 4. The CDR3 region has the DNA TGTGCCAGCAGCCGGACAGGGGATTCCTACGAGCAGTACTTC. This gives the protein CASSRTGDSYEQYF.